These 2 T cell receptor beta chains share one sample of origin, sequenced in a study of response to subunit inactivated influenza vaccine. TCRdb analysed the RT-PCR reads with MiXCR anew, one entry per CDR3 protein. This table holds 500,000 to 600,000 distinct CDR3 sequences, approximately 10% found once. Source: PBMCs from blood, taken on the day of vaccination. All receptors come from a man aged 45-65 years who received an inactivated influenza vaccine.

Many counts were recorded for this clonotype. CDR3 amino acids: CASSSISRTGVTGELFF. DNA for the CDR3: TGTGCCAGCAGTTCCATATCCCGAACAGGAGTCACCGGGGAGCTGTTTTTT. The chain joins TRBV27 to TRBJ2-2, with D maybe TRBD1 (5 bases). This CDR3 contains 17 residues. The V gene's germline CDR1 is MNHEY and CDR2 SMNVEV (reference sequence). Trimming took off 4 bases at V and 4 bases at J, with 19 bases between the two ends.

The CDR3 reads CASREGSGAGELFF. The CDR3 nucleotides read TGTGCCAGCAGAGAAGGGTCGGGGGCCGGGGAGCTGTTTTTT. The chain recombines TRBV11-2 with TRBJ2-2; tentatively, D is TRBD2 (6 bases). The V end was cut by 6 bases, the J end by 6 bases, with 14 bases between. This CDR3 spans 14 amino acids. The germline V gene has CDR1 SGHAT and CDR2 FQNNGV.